This section outlines one T cell receptor beta chain sequence together with its context. The antigen is not known. The repertoire was sequenced with immunoSEQ multiplex PCR; TCRdb's copy has only in-frame clones and lacks some. The table lists under 110,000 clones, about 83% of them singletons. Germline lookup yields CDR1 MNHNS and CDR2 SASEGT. The CDR3 runs to 12 residues. The V gene end was trimmed by 5 bases and the J gene end by 10 bases; junction bases not matched to a gene: 7. The record originates from a study of identifying expanded T cells in peripheral blood. Study outcomes and limitations: Differentially abundant clones: roughly 1.2 between replicates, approximately 16 at 2 to 3 weeks, roughly 18 at four. Clone count variance between roughly 2-week samples rose with total template count.

During the collection period, no donor immune events like infections were recorded. The sequenced sample consisted of blood. The V gene is TRBV6-1, the J gene TRBJ1-1; 7 positions agree with TRBD1. The sequence was obtained from a person aged 18-70 years in good health. CDR3 region: CASSNFRGGAFF. The DNA of the CDR3 is TGTGCCAGCAGTAATTTCAGGGGGGGAGCTTTCTTT.